This T cell receptor (beta chain) was retrieved from a study of T-cell reconstitution after alpha-beta-depleted transplantation in children. Preparation of the TCRbeta library was carried out with unique molecular identifiers. TCRdb re-analysed the PCR reads in MiXCR, keeping a single row per CDR3 protein. The sample gives some 400,000 distinct CDR3 sequences, roughly 22% of which show up once; 3% to 4% is in the top ten. This clonotype was observed a handful of times. The source material was PBMCs from the stem cell graft donor, sampled from the stem cell graft. The receptor's source is a human donor who donated a stem cell graft to a child with acute myeloid leukemia.

The chain's CDR3 is CASSQAGTGELFF. CDR3 DNA: TGCGCCAGCAGCCAAGCAGGGACCGGGGAGCTGTTTTTT. The rearrangement links TRBV4-1 to TRBJ2-2, with a tentative D call TRBD1 (5 bases). The V end was cut by 1 base, the J end by 5 bases, with 5 bases between. Per germline, CDR1 MGHRA and CDR2 YSYEKL. The CDR3 is 13 amino acids.